This T cell receptor (beta chain) was retrieved from a study of shared T cell receptors in the human thymus. Measured with immunoSEQ multiplex PCR; TCRdb has only the in-frame clones, and not every one. The profile covers hundreds of thousands of clones, with 70% to 90% appearing a single time and roughly 0.0094% taken by the ten largest. In addition, the sample was reused for a study of human thymus T cells. That paper states: Infants served as donors; they were healthy and Finnish and were having corrective surgery for congenital heart defects. Corrective cardiac surgery supplied the resected thymus tissue. It looked as if thymic and blood repertoires used V and J genes in a biased way. Reports from related research described highly overlapping thymic repertoires among unrelated individuals.

Material for sequencing was thymocytes. This TCR derives from a boy under three years old with a congenital heart defect.

For the CDR3, the DNA is TGCGCCAGCAGCTTGGTGCGGGGGAGCGACAATGAGCAGTTCTTC. The encoded protein is CASSLVRGSDNEQFF. The rearrangement links TRBV5-1 to TRBJ2-1; 7 bases line up with TRBD2. The CDR3 is 15 residues long. Germline V gene sequence: CDR1 SGHRS, CDR2 YFSETQ. Trimming cost V 0 bases and J 5 bases; bases outside gene matches: 5.